Sequencing of this TCR beta chain was carried out in a study of cytomegalovirus exposure and HLA in healthy donors. This clone turned up a few times. The PCR contained 60 Vbeta and 13 Jbeta primers. TCRdb keeps only in-frame clones here, not all; method: immunoSEQ multiplex PCR. Counted here are fewer than 200,000 clones, 68% occurring once; the ten biggest clones make up over 1.2%. Germline V gene data show CDR1 as LNHNV and CDR2 as YYDKDF (reference sequence). The CDR3 is made up of 16 amino acids. V shed 3 bases, J shed 1 base, and the junction held 6 bases outside the gene matches. Sequenced sample: PBMCs. The clonotype originates from a man aged 50 to 59 in good health and CMV-seronegative. This rearrangement joins TRBV15 to TRBJ1-2; TRBD1 aligns across 9 bases. In nucleotides, the CDR3 is TGTGCCACCAGCAGTGAGGACAGGGGCCGTAACTATGGCTACACCTTC. Amino acids: CATSSEDRGRNYGYTF.